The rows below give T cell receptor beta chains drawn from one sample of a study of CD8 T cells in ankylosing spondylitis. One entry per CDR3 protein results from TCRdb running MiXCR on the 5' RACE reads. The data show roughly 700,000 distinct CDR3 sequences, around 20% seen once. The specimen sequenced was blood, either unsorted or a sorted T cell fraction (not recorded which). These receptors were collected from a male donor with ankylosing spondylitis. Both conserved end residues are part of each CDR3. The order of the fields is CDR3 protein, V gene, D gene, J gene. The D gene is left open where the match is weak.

CSVFPAGKNEQFF | TRBV29-1 | TRBD2 | TRBJ2-1
CASSETTGGATKNIQYF | TRBV5-1 | TRBD1 | TRBJ2-4
CASSSGQGAWGQPQHF | TRBV12-3/TRBV12-4 | TRBD1 | TRBJ1-5
CASRDLPGSQYGYTF | TRBV6-1 | . | TRBJ1-2
CASSEGREGETQYF | TRBV5-1 | . | TRBJ2-5
CASKGGEGLNTEAFF | TRBV5-1 | . | TRBJ1-1
CAISTRDPTSTDTQYF | TRBV10-3 | . | TRBJ2-3
CASSFGPTGQGNGYTF | TRBV7-9 | TRBD1 | TRBJ1-2
CASSVEAGSYNEQFF | TRBV9 | . | TRBJ2-1
CASSLGTVYSPLHF | TRBV7-8 | . | TRBJ1-6
CASSLSSVETQYF | TRBV12-3/TRBV12-4 | . | TRBJ2-5
CASADGISGELRLEQYF | TRBV5-1 | . | TRBJ2-7
CASSPWTATEAFF | TRBV12-3/TRBV12-4 | . | TRBJ1-1
CASSPGTGVYQPQHF | TRBV6-2/TRBV6-3 | TRBD1 | TRBJ1-5
CASSQDPSGTYEQYF | TRBV4-1 | TRBD2 | TRBJ2-7
CASSRRYGGGGPTDTQYF | TRBV4-2 | . | TRBJ2-3
CAWMSGGYEQYF | TRBV30 | . | TRBJ2-7
CASSQEGPSSSRANVLTF | TRBV4-2 | . | TRBJ2-6
CATRADTGPYEQFF | TRBV6-1 | . | TRBJ2-1
CASSLWEIPWFF | TRBV5-1 | . | TRBJ2-1
CASSSTGARNTGELFF | TRBV12-3/TRBV12-4 | TRBD1 | TRBJ2-2
CASSYSTADTQYF | TRBV6-5 | . | TRBJ2-3
CASSLGAENAYEQYF | TRBV5-8 | . | TRBJ2-7
CSARHRGYYEQYF | TRBV20-1 | TRBD1 | TRBJ2-7
CASSLRGGEETQYF | TRBV7-8 | . | TRBJ2-5
CASSLSASSTHGSYNEQFF | TRBV6-1 | . | TRBJ2-1
CASSLTGQGTNEKLFF | TRBV5-1 | TRBD1 | TRBJ1-4
CASSLSSRGLNGYTF | TRBV28 | TRBD1 | TRBJ1-2
CASPGQAPSESNQPQHF | TRBV6-1 | TRBD1 | TRBJ1-5
CASSIPGQGLWNEQFF | TRBV5-1 | TRBD1 | TRBJ2-1
CASSLQGDATNEKLFF | TRBV7-9 | . | TRBJ1-4
CASSVSGASSYNEQFF | TRBV5-1 | TRBD2 | TRBJ2-1
CASSLGGGNSPLHF | TRBV5-1 | . | TRBJ1-6
CASSYRGANTEAFF | TRBV6-5 | . | TRBJ1-1
CASSLDTGRNEKLFF | TRBV2 | . | TRBJ1-4
CASSARGAYNEQFF | TRBV5-6 | . | TRBJ2-1
CASSMGRGQETQYF | TRBV7-9 | . | TRBJ2-5
CASSLAGYTDSGNTIYF | TRBV12-3/TRBV12-4 | . | TRBJ1-3
CSVEGTSDSYNEQFF | TRBV29-1 | TRBD2 | TRBJ2-1
CASSQDNVREPPHGYTF | TRBV4-1 | . | TRBJ1-2
CASSQRYTGDKTYEQYF | TRBV14 | . | TRBJ2-7
CASSLRAAYEQYF | TRBV5-1 | . | TRBJ2-7
CASSLRLADTDTQYF | TRBV5-1 | TRBD2 | TRBJ2-3
CASSRVLDTEAFF | TRBV6-8 | . | TRBJ1-1
CASSQIIRTGSDTQYF | TRBV4-1 | . | TRBJ2-3
CATSKTGEETQYF | TRBV24-1 | TRBD1 | TRBJ2-5
CSARTGVMNTEAFF | TRBV20-1 | . | TRBJ1-1
CSVEQGSNTEAFF | TRBV29-1 | . | TRBJ1-1
CAISEGLAATDTQYF | TRBV10-3 | TRBD2 | TRBJ2-3
CASSPIGQAGNTIYF | TRBV5-1 | TRBD1 | TRBJ1-3
CASSYSVGAEAFF | TRBV6-2/TRBV6-3 | . | TRBJ1-1
CASSFQGAQDTQYF | TRBV12-3/TRBV12-4 | TRBD1 | TRBJ2-3
CASSRYGTEAFF | TRBV19 | . | TRBJ1-1
CASSAQGTNEKLFF | TRBV9 | . | TRBJ1-4
CASSPTLAGGYNEQFF | TRBV27 | TRBD2 | TRBJ2-1